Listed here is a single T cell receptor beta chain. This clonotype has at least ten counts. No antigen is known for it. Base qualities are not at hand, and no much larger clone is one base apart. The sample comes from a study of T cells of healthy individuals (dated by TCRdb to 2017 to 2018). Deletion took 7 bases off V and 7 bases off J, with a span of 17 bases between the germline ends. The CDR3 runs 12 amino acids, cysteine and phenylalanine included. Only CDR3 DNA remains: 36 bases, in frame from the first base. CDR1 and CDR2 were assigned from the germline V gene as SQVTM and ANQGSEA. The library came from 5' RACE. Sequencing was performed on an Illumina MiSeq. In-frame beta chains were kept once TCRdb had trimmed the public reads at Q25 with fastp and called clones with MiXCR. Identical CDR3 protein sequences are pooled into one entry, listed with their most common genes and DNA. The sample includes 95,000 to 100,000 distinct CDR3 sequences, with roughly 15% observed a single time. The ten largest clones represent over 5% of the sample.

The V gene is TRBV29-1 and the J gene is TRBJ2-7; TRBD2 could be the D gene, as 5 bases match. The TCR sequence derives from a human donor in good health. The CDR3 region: CSARSNSGEQYF. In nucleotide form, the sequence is TGCAGCGCACGTTCCAATTCGGGGGAGCAGTACTTC.